This T cell receptor (beta chain) was identified during a study of regulatory T cells in long-lasting Graves disease (dated by TCRdb to 2020 to 2022). For the study in its entirety: In the newly diagnosed Graves' disease group, patients had been taking antithyroid drugs for less than 3 months. Peripheral blood TCR sequencing and RNA sequencing compared persistent Graves' disease patients with newly diagnosed Graves' disease patients. The study was conducted in China and was registered as a clinical trial. A total of 35 or so samples were covered by TCR sequencing, comprising around 13 persistent and around 20 newly diagnosed Graves' disease patients. General conclusions and limits of the study: More public clonotypes were shared among persistent patients (around 3,000) than among newly diagnosed patients (roughly 1,000). Only the TCR beta chain was sequenced and analyzed. Preferential use of TRBV28, TRBJ1-2 and TRBJ2-5 was observed in persistent disease, whereas TRBV20-1 and TRBJ2-1 were favored in newly diagnosed disease. Peripheral blood alone was examined, since thyroid tissue, which constituted the primary lesion, could not be accessed. Compared with newly diagnosed patients, patients with persistent Graves' disease had lower TCR Shannon entropy and fewer highly expanded clones, which suggests clonal expansion. As a limitation, the authors acknowledged that the small sample size may reduce accuracy.

The germline ends are 12 bases apart after V is trimmed by 3 bases and J by 7 bases. Reading the germline V gene (reference sequence) gives CDR1 DFQATT and CDR2 SNEGSKA. Its CDR3 holds 13 amino acids, cysteine through phenylalanine. The sequence is cut down to CDR3 DNA, 39 bases in frame from base 1. This specimen's time point label, interpreted: newly diagnosed GD, antithyroid drugs for less than 3 months. For both TCR sequencing and RNA sequencing, RNA was extracted from PBMCs using TRIzol. The diagnosis of Graves' disease was made according to American Thyroid Association guidelines. Patients for the study were recruited at an endocrinology department in Xi'an, China. From each patient, approximately 9 milliliters of peripheral blood was collected into an EDTA anticoagulant tube. Ficoll Paque Plus density gradient separation was used to isolate PBMCs, and no further T cell sorting was performed. An Agilent 2100 Bioanalyzer and agarose gel were used to check RNA quality, while a NanoDrop 2000 measured RNA concentration.

On this clonotype: It lacks a known antigen. Base qualities are missing; no much larger clone stands one base away.

The receptor library was made with multiplex PCR. For sequencing, an Illumina HiSeq 4000 was employed. To build TCR beta libraries, CDR3 regions were amplified by Arm-PCR using iRepertoire HTBI primers. Before sequencing, the PCR products went through gel purification. The paper's processing steps were these. Gene usage analysis of CDR3 amino acid clonotypes relied on the roughly 67 TRBV and 13 to 15 TRBJ segments identified across samples. COPE and FqMerger were used to merge filtered high-quality paired reads into contigs. BLAST was used to align contigs to the IMGT TRBV, TRBD and TRBJ reference genes, and CDR3 was defined following IMGT. Any clonotype with a frequency above 0.1% was counted as a highly expanded clone. Repertoire diversity was measured by Shannon entropy, and V-J evenness by the Gini coefficient. A clonotype found in more than one individual was treated as public. TCRdb reran the public reads through fastp at Q25 and MiXCR, keeping productive beta chains. Each entry is one CDR3 protein sequence, shown with its most common DNA and genes. The V and J calls and clone size come from TCRdb's table, not from the authors' own analysis. In this sample the table shows around 460,000 distinct CDR3 sequences, 11% to 15% of which occur a single time. The biggest ten clones account for approximately 15% of the sample.

This sample was also put to use in a study of T cells in Graves' hyperthyroidism and ophthalmopathy. Per that second paper: A patient counted as having stable Graves' hyperthyroidism if no progression to ophthalmopathy occurred over 18 months of follow-up. Hyperthyroidism patients were aged 18 to 65 years and newly diagnosed, with disease duration of less than 2 months. Exclusion was applied to patients with uncontrolled infections, other autoimmune diseases, pregnancy or lactation. Diagnoses relied on clinical symptoms, serum thyroxine and TRAb, thyroid ultrasound and orbital computed tomography. For the first round of RT-PCR on the TCR CDR3, the HTBI primer set was used together with the Qiagen OneStep RT-PCR kit. Most expanded thyroid clonotypes (frequency above 0.001) were also detected in blood, suggesting blood repertoires may reflect thyroid immune responses. Ophthalmopathy was separated from stable hyperthyroidism by a 13 V-J signature model, with around 88% sensitivity and 81% to 83% specificity obtained in cross-validation and 80%/75% obtained in testing. During validation, the model predicted progression to ophthalmopathy a median of about 6.5 months ahead of onset, with more than 55% sensitivity and 72% to 80% specificity. To identify distinguishing TCR V-J signatures, a discovery cohort of 90 to 100 patients was used, comprising 40 to 45 with Graves' ophthalmopathy and some 60 with stable Graves' hyperthyroidism. Prospective prediction of ophthalmopathy was tested in an independent validation cohort of 18 to 20 hyperthyroidism patients and 15 to 17 patients who later progressed to ophthalmopathy. The 100 or so discovery patients were randomly divided into training and test sets at a 7:3 ratio. In addition, the study compared T-cell repertoires in thyroid tissue and in blood from roughly 6 Graves' hyperthyroidism patients. After sampling, hyperthyroidism patients received methimazole starting at 30 mg daily, and ophthalmopathy patients received high-dose intravenous methylprednisolone. Libraries were constructed in a second round of multiplex PCR, after which size selection and purification were carried out. Paired-end sequencing of the libraries was performed with 100 bp reads on an Illumina HiSeq2000. SOAPnuke was used to process the raw data, removing reads that contained adapters or uncalled bases, had a mean Phred below 15, or lacked an exact match to the constant primer or identifier. COPE v1.2.5 was used to merge the high-quality paired reads, and each unique nucleotide sequence was defined as a clonotype. Clonotypes were aligned to IMGT TRBV, TRBD and TRBJ reference segments using MiTCR v1.1. The analysis included only V-J combinations with a frequency above 0.0001, which together covered around 99% of the repertoires. The TCS score was defined as F50 (clonal expansion) divided by E x V (chaos), with BLOSUM62-based TCRdist calculated between CDR3 peptides within each V-J. Welch's t-statistics and random forest reduced roughly 540 V-J features to about 13, which were used in a naive Bayes classifier (R e1071). No statistical method was used to fix the sample size in advance, and group allocation was not hidden from the investigators. The paper reports TCR Vbeta CDR3 sequencing of some 140 peripheral blood samples: approximately 41 ophthalmopathy, fewer than 80 hyperthyroidism and around 17 progressor patients.

The sequence was collected from a woman between 50 and 59 years old with Graves disease. Donor details come from another sample of the same person, matched by shared clones. The chain links TRBV20-1 with TRBJ2-2; the D gene could be TRBD1 or TRBD2, each one agreeing over 5 bases. The sequencing used peripheral blood mononuclear cells (PBMCs), collected at new diagnosis, from a patient treated with antithyroid drugs. The CDR3 protein: CSARGTVHGELFF. The nucleotides are TGCAGTGCTAGGGGGACCGTCCACGGGGAGCTGTTTTTT.